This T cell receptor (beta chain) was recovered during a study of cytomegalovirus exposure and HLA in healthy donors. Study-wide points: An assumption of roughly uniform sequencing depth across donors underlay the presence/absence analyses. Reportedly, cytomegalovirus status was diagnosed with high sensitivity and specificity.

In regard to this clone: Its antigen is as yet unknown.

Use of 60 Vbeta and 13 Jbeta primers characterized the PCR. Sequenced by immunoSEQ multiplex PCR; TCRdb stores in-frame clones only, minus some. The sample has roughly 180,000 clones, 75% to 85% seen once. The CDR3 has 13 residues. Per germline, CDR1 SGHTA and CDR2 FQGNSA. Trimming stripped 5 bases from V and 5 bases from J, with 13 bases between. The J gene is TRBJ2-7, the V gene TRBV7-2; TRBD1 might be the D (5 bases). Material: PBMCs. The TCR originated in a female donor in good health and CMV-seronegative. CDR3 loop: CASSRKARDEQYF. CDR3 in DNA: TGTGCCAGCAGCAGAAAGGCCAGGGACGAGCAGTACTTC.